This entry lists 16 T cell receptor beta chains sequenced from one sample in a study of T cell responses to AZD1222 COVID-19 vaccine. The protocol was immunoSEQ multiplex PCR, while the TCRdb copy is restricted to in-frame clones and leaves out a portion. Of 150,000 to 200,000 clones in the sample, approximately 90% were seen once. The input for sequencing was peripheral blood, taken 28 days after the second dose of the MenACWY control vaccine. The receptor source for this set is an adult who received the MenACWY meningococcal vaccine as a control.

The chain couples TRBV29-1 to TRBJ2-5, with D tentatively TRBD1 (7 bases). The V end lost 7 bases, the J end lost 4 bases, and 13 bases lay between the germline ends. The CDR3 is made up of 12 amino acids. Germline V lookup: CDR1 SQVTM, CDR2 ANQGSEA. CDR3 sequence (DNA): TGCAGCGGACAGGGAGGAGGAGAGACCCAGTACTTC. Protein sequence: CSGQGGGETQYF.

V gene TRBV2 combines with J gene TRBJ2-2, with 9 bases matching TRBD1. CDR1 and CDR2 from the germline V gene are SNHLY and FYNNEI. V was pared by 8 bases and J by 6 bases, with 13 bases of the junction left unmatched. CDR3 length: 16 residues. CDR3 sequence: CASGNLQGAGAGELFF. The CDR3 region has the DNA TGTGCCAGCGGAAACCTACAGGGGGCAGGGGCCGGGGAGCTGTTTTTT.

This chain connects TRBV13 to TRBJ2-2, with D maybe TRBD1 (5 bases). CDR3 length: 14 residues. Germline V gives CDR1 PRHDT, CDR2 FYEKMQ (reference sequence). Trimming took 3 bases from V and 3 from J, leaving 8 bases between them. CDR3 in amino acids: CASSFRAHTGELFF. As DNA, the CDR3 is TGTGCCAGCAGCTTCAGGGCCCACACCGGGGAGCTGTTTTTT.

V and J are TRBV19 and TRBJ1-2; no firm D call. The V gene's germline CDR1 is LNHDA and CDR2 SQIVND (reference sequence). Trimming removed 11 bases at V and 4 bases at J, with 14 bases between. This CDR3 contains 12 residues. DNA for the CDR3: TGTGCCGGCCAGGTCGGCTTCTATGGCTACACCTTC. Translated, it gives CAGQVGFYGYTF.

The genes are TRBV7-6 and TRBJ1-5; D gene unclear. Germline loops: CDR1 SGHVS, CDR2 FNYEAQ. V gave up 1 base and J gave up 0 bases, with 4 bases separating them. The length of the CDR3 is 14 residues. DNA for the CDR3: TGTGCCAGCAGCTTAGAATATAGCAATCAGCCCCAGCATTTT. This codes for CASSLEYSNQPQHF. Supplemented by reference TRBV7-6 and TRBJ1-5, the full variable domain reads GAGVSQSPRYKVTKRGQDVALRCDPISGHVSLYWYRQALGQGPEFLTYFNYEAQQDKSGLPNDRFSAERPEGSISTLTIQRTEQRDSAMYRCASSLEYSNQPQHFGDGTRLSIL.

The rearrangement uses TRBV5-4 and TRBJ1-1, with D unclear. CDR1 is SGHNT, CDR2 YYREEE, per germline (reference sequence). V was pared by 4 bases and J by 1 base, with 20 bases between. The CDR3 length is 17 residues. This CDR3 reads CASSRSPGIQTNTEAFF. As DNA, the CDR3 is TGTGCCAGCAGCCGTAGTCCCGGAATCCAGACGAACACTGAAGCTTTCTTT.

Only one count was recorded for this clone. This rearrangement joins TRBV6-5 to TRBJ2-1; tentatively, D is TRBD2 (5 bases). With 6 bases removed from V and 6 bases from J, the gap between germline ends came to 9 bases. The CDR3 spans 12 residues. Germline V CDR1 and CDR2: MNHEY, SVGAGI. The CDR3 loop is CASSPGVNEQFF. The CDR3, as DNA: TGTGCCAGCAGCCCCGGGGTCAATGAGCAGTTCTTC.

This chain uses TRBV30 with TRBJ1-2; 7 bases align to TRBD1. V gave up 4 bases and J gave up 8 bases; unmatched junction bases: 19. Per germline, CDR1 GTSNPN and CDR2 SVGIG (reference sequence). The CDR3 totals 16 residues. The CDR3 bases are TGTGCCTGGATGGTCGGTTCGTACAGGGGCCTCTCCGGCTACACCTTC. Its translation is CAWMVGSYRGLSGYTF.

J is TRBJ2-3 and V is TRBV9, with 10 bases fitting TRBD2. The CDR3 covers 14 residues. V dropped 1 base and J dropped 5; count of bases not matched to a gene: 1. The germline V gene encodes CDR1 SGDLS and CDR2 YYNGEE. The CDR3 loop reads CASSVRTSGDTQYF. The CDR3 coding sequence is TGTGCCAGCAGCGTAAGGACTAGCGGAGATACGCAGTATTTT.

J is TRBJ2-7 and V is TRBV28; TRBD1 agrees at 8 bases. The junction had 21 bases not matched to a gene; V was cut back by 5 bases and J by 3 bases. The CDR3 spans 19 residues. Germline V gene lookup returns CDR1 MDHEN and CDR2 SYDVKM. CDR3 protein: CASSPAPGQASTLLYEQYF. DNA of the CDR3: TGTGCCAGCAGTCCTGCCCCGGGACAGGCCTCTACTTTACTCTACGAGCAGTACTTC.

This chain joins TRBV7-9 and TRBJ1-1; 7 bases agree with TRBD1. The CDR3 loop spans 12 amino acids. V trimming: 1 base; J trimming: 10 bases; junction bases outside the gene matches: 3. CDR1 and CDR2 from the germline V gene are SEHNR and FQNEAQ (reference sequence). The CDR3, as DNA: TGTGCCAGCAGCTTAGGAACAGGGGCAGCTTTCTTT. It is translated as CASSLGTGAAFF.

This clone was counted only a few times. The V and J genes are TRBV7-8 and TRBJ1-5; D gene uncertain. Germline V gene lookup returns CDR1 SGHVS and CDR2 FQNEAQ. The CDR3 sequence is 16 residues long. V was trimmed by 0 bases and J by 7 bases, leaving 16 bases between them. The CDR3 coding sequence is TGTGCCAGCAGCTTAGCTTCGTCATTTGGTCGACAGCCCCAGCATTTT. Protein sequence: CASSLASSFGRQPQHF.

About this clone: The sample holds other DNA sequences that translate to the same CDR3. The chain joins TRBV18 to TRBJ2-1; 13 positions match TRBD2. CDR1 and CDR2 (germline): KGHSH, LQKENI. V gave up 3 bases and J gave up 10 bases; unmatched junction bases: 3. The CDR3 is 14 residues long. The DNA of the CDR3 is TGTGCCAGCTCACCCGGACTAGCGGGAGACGAGCAGTTCTTC. It is translated as CASSPGLAGDEQFF.

The chain carries TRBV28 and TRBJ1-5; the match to TRBD1 covers 8 bases. Unmatched junction bases numbered 6, after V lost 6 bases and J lost 5 bases. CDR3 size: 14 residues. Germline V gene data show CDR1 as MDHEN and CDR2 as SYDVKM. The CDR3 reads CASRPGQVYQPQHF. Written as DNA, the CDR3 is TGTGCCAGCAGGCCGGGACAGGTTTATCAGCCCCAGCATTTT.

J is TRBJ2-7 and V is TRBV5-4; 11 nucleotides line up with TRBD2. The J segment lost 4 bases and the V segment lost 8 bases, leaving 8 bases of the junction unmatched. This CDR3 region has 14 residues. Germline CDR1 is SGHNT and CDR2 is YYREEE (reference sequence). CDR3 sequence reads: CASNIAGGRYEQYF. The CDR3 coding sequence is TGTGCCAGTAATATAGCGGGAGGGCGGTACGAGCAGTACTTC.

The chain carries TRBV25-1 and TRBJ1-2; a possible D gene is TRBD1 (5 bases). V was trimmed by 3 bases and J by 2 bases, leaving 10 bases between them. In germline, CDR1 is MGHDK, CDR2 SYGVNS. This CDR3 has 14 amino acids. This CDR3 reads CASSEGTVNYGYTF. CDR3 in DNA: TGTGCCAGCAGTGAGGGGACGGTCAACTATGGCTACACCTTC.